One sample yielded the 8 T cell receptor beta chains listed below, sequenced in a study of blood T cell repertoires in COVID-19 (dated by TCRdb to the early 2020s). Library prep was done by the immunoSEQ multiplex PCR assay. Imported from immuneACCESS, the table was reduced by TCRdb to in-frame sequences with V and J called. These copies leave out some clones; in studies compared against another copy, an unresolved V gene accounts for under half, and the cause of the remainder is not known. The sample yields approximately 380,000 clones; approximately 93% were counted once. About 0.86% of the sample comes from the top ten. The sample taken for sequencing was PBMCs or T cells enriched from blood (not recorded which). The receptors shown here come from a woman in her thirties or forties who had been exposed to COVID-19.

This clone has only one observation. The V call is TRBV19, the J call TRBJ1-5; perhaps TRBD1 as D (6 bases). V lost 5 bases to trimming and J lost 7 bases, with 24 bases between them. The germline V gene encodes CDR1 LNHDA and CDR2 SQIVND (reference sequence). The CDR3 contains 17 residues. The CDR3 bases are TGTGCCAGTAGTCCCCGTGCGTGGGGGGGGGCAGAGCAGCCCCAGCATTTT. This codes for CASSPRAWGGAEQPQHF.

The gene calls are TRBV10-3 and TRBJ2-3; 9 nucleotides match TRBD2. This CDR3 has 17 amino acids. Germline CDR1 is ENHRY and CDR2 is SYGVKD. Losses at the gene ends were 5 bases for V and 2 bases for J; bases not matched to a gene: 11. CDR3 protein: CAISFGLAGGATDTQYF. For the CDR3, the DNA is TGTGCCATCAGTTTTGGACTGGCGGGGGGGGCCACAGATACGCAGTATTTT.

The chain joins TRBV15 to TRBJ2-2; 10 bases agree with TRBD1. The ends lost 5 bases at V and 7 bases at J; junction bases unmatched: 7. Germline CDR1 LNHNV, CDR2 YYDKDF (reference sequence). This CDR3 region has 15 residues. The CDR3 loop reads CATSEGQGIIGELFF. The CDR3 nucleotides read TGTGCCACCAGCGAGGGACAGGGGATAATCGGGGAGCTGTTTTTT.

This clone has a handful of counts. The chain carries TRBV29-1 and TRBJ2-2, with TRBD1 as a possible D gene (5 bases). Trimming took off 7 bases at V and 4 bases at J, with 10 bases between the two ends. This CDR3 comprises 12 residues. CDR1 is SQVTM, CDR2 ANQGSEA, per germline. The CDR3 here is CSASRGTGELFF. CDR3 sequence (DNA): TGCAGCGCGTCAAGGGGCACCGGGGAGCTGTTTTTT.

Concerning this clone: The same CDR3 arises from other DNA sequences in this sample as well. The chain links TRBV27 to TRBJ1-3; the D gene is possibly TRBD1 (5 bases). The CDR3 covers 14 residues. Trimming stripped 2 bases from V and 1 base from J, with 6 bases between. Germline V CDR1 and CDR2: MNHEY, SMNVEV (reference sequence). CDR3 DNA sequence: TGTGCCAGCAGTTTAAGGGGATCTGGAAACACCATATATTTT. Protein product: CASSLRGSGNTIYF.

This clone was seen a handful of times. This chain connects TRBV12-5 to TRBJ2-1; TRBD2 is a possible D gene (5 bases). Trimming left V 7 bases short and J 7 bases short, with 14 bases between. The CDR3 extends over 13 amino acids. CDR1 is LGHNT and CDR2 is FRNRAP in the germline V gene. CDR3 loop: CASAQLEWNEQFF. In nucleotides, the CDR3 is TGTGCTAGTGCTCAACTAGAATGGAATGAGCAGTTCTTC.

Here the CDR3 DNA reads TGCAGCGTTGGGGGGACAGGGGATGGCTACACCTTC. Its translation is CSVGGTGDGYTF. This chain connects TRBV29-1 to TRBJ1-2; 10 bases fit TRBD1. The V segment lost 4 bases and the J segment 6 bases; nucleotides outside the gene matches: 2. The CDR3 spans 12 residues. Per the germline V gene, CDR1 is SQVTM and CDR2 is ANQGSEA.

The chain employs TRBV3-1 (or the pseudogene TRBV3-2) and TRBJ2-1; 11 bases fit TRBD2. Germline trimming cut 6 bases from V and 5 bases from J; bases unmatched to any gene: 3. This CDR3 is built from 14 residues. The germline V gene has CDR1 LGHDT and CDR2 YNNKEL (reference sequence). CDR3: CASRLAGADNEQFF. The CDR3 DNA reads TGTGCCAGCAGACTAGCGGGGGCTGACAATGAGCAGTTCTTC.